The 9 T cell receptor beta chains listed next were all sequenced from one sample in a study of T cell responses to AZD1222 COVID-19 vaccine. Clones were read by immunoSEQ multiplex PCR, and TCRdb kept only the in-frame ones, dropping some. Of about 94,000 clones in the sample, 85% were seen once. Material: peripheral blood, obtained 28 days after the second AZD1222 dose. These receptors all stem from an adult who received the AZD1222 COVID-19 vaccine.

The chain couples TRBV5-6 to TRBJ1-5, with unresolved D. The V gene's germline CDR1 is SGHDT and CDR2 YYEEEE. Between the trimmed V and J ends, which lost 4 bases and 3 bases, there was a span of 8 bases. The CDR3 sequence is 13 residues long. Written as DNA, the CDR3 is TGTGCCAGCAGCCCGGCCCCCAATCAGCCCCAGCATTTT. Protein sequence: CASSPAPNQPQHF.

CDR3 loop: CASSKPLNTGELFF. In DNA form, the CDR3 reads TGTGCCAGCAGCAAACCCCTTAACACCGGGGAGCTGTTTTTT. The gene calls are TRBV21-1 and TRBJ2-2; the listed D gene, TRBD2, was not tested against the DNA. TRBV21-1 is a pseudogene. The CDR3 consists of 14 residues.

This clone has more than one count but fewer than ten. J is TRBJ1-4 and V is TRBV9, with D possibly TRBD1 on 6 matching bases. The CDR3 is 15 residues long. V dropped 4 bases and J dropped 6 bases, with 16 bases sitting between them. CDR1 and CDR2 (germline): SGDLS, YYNGEE. The CDR3 DNA is TGTGCCAGCAGCCCCGAGGGGGGATGGGATGAAAAACTGTTTTTT. It is translated as CASSPEGGWDEKLFF.

Turning to this clone: At one of its ends the junction is not consistent with the germline gene, which may arise from a read error. Other DNA sequences from this sample encode an identical CDR3 as well. The chain combines TRBV18 with TRBJ2-5; 7 positions agree with TRBD2. The CDR3 consists of 18 residues. CDR1 and CDR2 from the germline V gene are KGHSH and LQKENI. CDR3: CASSPPLGGTPRGEAQYF. CDR3 DNA: TGTGCCAGCTCGCCACCCCTTGGCGGGACCCCTCGGGGGGAGGCCCAGTACTTC.

This clone was seen only a few times. The genes are TRBV5-1 and TRBJ2-7; D might be TRBD1 (5 bases). CDR3 length: 13 residues. Germline CDR1 and CDR2: SGHRS and YFSETQ. Trimming pared 7 bases from V and 5 bases from J, leaving 16 bases between. The CDR3 loop reads CASQGQGANEQYF. Here the CDR3 DNA reads TGCGCCAGCCAAGGGCAGGGCGCTAACGAGCAGTACTTC.

In this sample, this clone turned up a few times. The J gene is TRBJ2-2, the V gene TRBV18; 9 bases are a match to TRBD1. V was pared by 3 bases and J by 3 bases, with 5 bases of the junction left unmatched. CDR1 KGHSH and CDR2 LQKENI come from the germline V gene. The CDR3 extends over 16 amino acids. CDR3 protein: CASSPTGTGHTGELFF. The CDR3, as DNA: TGTGCCAGCTCACCTACAGGGACAGGGCACACCGGGGAGCTGTTTTTT.

The J gene is TRBJ2-3, the V gene TRBV6-2 or TRBV6-3; D possibly corresponds to TRBD1 (6 bases). Per the germline V gene, CDR1 is MNHEY and CDR2 is SVGEGT. This CDR3 is 15 amino acids long. Between the trimmed V and J ends, which lost 6 bases and 1 base, there was a span of 14 bases. CDR3 sequence reads: CASSLTSGGTDTQYF. CDR3 in DNA: TGTGCCAGCAGCCTGACCTCAGGGGGCACAGATACGCAGTATTTT.

The CDR3 sequence: CAWTRGGSLYGYTF. The CDR3 region has the DNA TGTGCCTGGACCCGGGGGGGGTCCCTCTATGGCTACACCTTC. V usage is TRBV30 and J usage is TRBJ1-2; D is possibly TRBD1 (5 bases). This CDR3 is built from 14 residues. Trimming took 4 bases from V and 4 from J, leaving 16 bases between them. CDR1 and CDR2 (germline): GTSNPN, SVGIG (reference sequence).

This sequence joins TRBV5-5 and TRBJ2-7, with 9 bases identical to TRBD2. The CDR3 has 15 amino acids. Germline V lookup: CDR1 SGHKS, CDR2 YYEKEE (reference sequence). With V trimmed by 0 bases and J by 5 bases, 6 bases remained unmatched. The CDR3: CASSLVGGGAHEQYF. The CDR3 DNA reads TGTGCCAGCAGCTTGGTAGGCGGGGGGGCGCACGAGCAGTACTTC.